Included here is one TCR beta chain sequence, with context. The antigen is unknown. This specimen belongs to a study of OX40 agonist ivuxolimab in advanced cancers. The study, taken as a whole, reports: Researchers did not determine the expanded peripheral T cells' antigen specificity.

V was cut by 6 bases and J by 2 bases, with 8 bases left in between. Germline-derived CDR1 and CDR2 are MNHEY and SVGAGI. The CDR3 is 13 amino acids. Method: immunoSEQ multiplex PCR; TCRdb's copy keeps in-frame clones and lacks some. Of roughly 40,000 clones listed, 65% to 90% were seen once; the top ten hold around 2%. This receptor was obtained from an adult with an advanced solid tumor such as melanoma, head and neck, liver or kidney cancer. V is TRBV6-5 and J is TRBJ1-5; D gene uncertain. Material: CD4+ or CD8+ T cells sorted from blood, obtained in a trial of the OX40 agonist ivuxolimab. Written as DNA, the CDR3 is TGTGCCAGCAGCTTCGACCGCAATCAGCCCCAGCATTTT. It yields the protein CASSFDRNQPQHF.